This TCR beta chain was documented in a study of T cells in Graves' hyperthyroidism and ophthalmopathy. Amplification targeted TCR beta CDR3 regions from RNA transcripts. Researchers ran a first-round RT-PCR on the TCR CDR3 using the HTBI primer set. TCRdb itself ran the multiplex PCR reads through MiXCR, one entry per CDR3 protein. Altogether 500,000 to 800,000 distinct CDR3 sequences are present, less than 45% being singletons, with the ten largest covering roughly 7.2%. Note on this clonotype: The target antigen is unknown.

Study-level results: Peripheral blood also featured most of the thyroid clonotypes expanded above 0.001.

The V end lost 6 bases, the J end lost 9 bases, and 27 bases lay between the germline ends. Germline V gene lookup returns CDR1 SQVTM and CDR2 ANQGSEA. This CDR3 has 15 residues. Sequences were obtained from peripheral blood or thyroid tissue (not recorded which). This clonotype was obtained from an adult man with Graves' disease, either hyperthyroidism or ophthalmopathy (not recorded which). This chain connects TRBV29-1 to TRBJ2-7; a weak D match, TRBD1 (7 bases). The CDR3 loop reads CSVHKGQGGPQGQYF. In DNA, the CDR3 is TGCAGCGTCCATAAAGGTCAGGGGGGACCCCAGGGGCAGTACTTC.